This entry concerns a single T cell receptor beta chain. The antigen is not known. The data are from a study of PD-L1 blockade in urothelial cancer. Study context: Blood drawn 3 weeks (second dose) and 6 weeks after treatment start was analyzed.

Produced via immunoSEQ multiplex PCR; TCRdb's table is partial and in-frame only. The sample records approximately 50,000 clones, about four fifths being singletons. Overall study findings and caveats: Those with durable benefit had larger increases in tumor-associated blood clones at 3 weeks.

Time point given: pretreatment peripheral blood. There are 19 residues in the CDR3. The receptor was derived from a man aged 45-65 years with urothelial cancer. The sample consisted of PBMCs, taken around atezolizumab (anti-PD-L1) treatment. This sequence joins TRBV21-1 and TRBJ2-5; the table's D call TRBD2 went unverified against the DNA. TRBV21-1 is a pseudogene locus. The CDR3 bases are TGTGCCAGCAGCCTGCAGGAGGGGACTAGCGGGGGGGAGGCAGAGACCCAGTACTTC. This codes for CASSLQEGTSGGEAETQYF.